This TCR beta chain comes out of a study of cytomegalovirus exposure and HLA in healthy donors. PCR amplification relied on 60 Vbeta primers (plus 13 Jbeta primers). Measured with immunoSEQ multiplex PCR; TCRdb has only the in-frame clones, and not every one. This sample has around 180,000 clones; around 80% occur once, and the top ten carry approximately 1.2%. As concerns this clone: Its antigen is not known.

Study-level points and caveats: An assumption of roughly uniform sequencing depth across donors underlay the presence/absence analyses. When analyzed later, a missense DCLRE1C variant was found to be linked to TCR beta V- and J-gene trimming. Versus the roughly 700-donor mean, an Asian-associated ancestry cluster reportedly showed fewer N-insertions in a later analysis. In an earlier analysis, about 87% or about 30%: the productive usage of most TCR beta V segments.

Germline V gives CDR1 SNHLY, CDR2 FYNNEI. CDR3 length: 15 amino acids. V was shortened by 4 bases and J by 0 bases, with 12 bases between the two germline ends. This chain joins TRBV2 and TRBJ1-1, with D possibly matching TRBD1 (5 bases). Sequenced: PBMCs. This clonotype was sampled from a girl aged 2 to 9 in good health and CMV-seropositive. Written as DNA, the CDR3 is TGTGCCAGCAGTGTTGGCCCGACAGTGAACACTGAAGCTTTCTTT. This encodes CASSVGPTVNTEAFF. The full variable domain, rest sourced from reference TRBV2 and TRBJ1-1, is EPEVTQTPSHQVTQMGQEVILRCVPISNHLYFYWYRQILGQKVEFLVSFYNNEISEKSEIFDDQFSVERPDGSNFTLKIRSTKLEDSAMYFCASSVGPTVNTEAFFGQGTRLTVV.